The clone carrying this TCR beta chain was seen once. This CDR3 contains 16 residues. Germline CDR1 is SGHKS and CDR2 is YYEKEE (reference sequence). V lost 0 bases and J lost 4; bases outside the gene matches: 7. The sample belongs to a study of immune evolution from preneoplasia to lung adenocarcinoma. Some clones are missing from TCRdb's copy, which holds only in-frame ones; the method was immunoSEQ multiplex PCR. The table lists 9,300 or so clones, roughly 80% of them singletons. Sample: FFPE minimally invasive lung adenocarcinoma tissue. The rearrangement joins TRBV5-5 to TRBJ2-7; 10 nucleotides line up with TRBD1. The TCR comes from a donor of 70 years or more with lung adenocarcinoma. Here the CDR3 DNA reads TGTGCCAGCAGCTTGGACCCCCGGGGACAGGGGTACGAGCAGTACTTC. Translated: CASSLDPRGQGYEQYF.